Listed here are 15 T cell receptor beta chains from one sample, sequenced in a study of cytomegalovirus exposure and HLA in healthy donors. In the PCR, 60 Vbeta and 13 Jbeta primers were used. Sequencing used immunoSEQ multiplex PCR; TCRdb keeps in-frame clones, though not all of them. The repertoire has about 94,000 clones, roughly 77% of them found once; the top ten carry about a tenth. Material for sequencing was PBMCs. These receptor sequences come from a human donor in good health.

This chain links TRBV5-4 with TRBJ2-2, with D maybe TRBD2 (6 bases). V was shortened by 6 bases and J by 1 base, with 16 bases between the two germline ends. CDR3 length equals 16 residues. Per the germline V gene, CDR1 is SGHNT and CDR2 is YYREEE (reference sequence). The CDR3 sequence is CASNKKGLGNTGELFF. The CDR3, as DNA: TGTGCCAGCAATAAAAAGGGACTTGGGAACACCGGGGAGCTGTTTTTT.

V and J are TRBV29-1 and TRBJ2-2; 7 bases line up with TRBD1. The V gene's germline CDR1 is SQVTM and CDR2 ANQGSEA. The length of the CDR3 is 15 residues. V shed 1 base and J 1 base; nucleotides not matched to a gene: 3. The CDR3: CSVEGWTGNTGELFF. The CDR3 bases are TGCAGCGTTGAAGGATGGACAGGGAACACCGGGGAGCTGTTTTTT.

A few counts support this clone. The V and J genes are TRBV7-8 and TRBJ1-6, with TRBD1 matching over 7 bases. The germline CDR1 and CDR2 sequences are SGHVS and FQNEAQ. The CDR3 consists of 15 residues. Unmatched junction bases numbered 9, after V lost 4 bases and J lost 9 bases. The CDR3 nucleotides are TGTGCCAGCAGCTCACGGACAGGAGCAGGTTCACCCCTCCACTTT. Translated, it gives CASSSRTGAGSPLHF.

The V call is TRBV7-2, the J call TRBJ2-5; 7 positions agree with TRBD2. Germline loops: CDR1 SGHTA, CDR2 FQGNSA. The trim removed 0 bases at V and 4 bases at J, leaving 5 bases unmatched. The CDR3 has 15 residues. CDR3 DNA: TGTGCCAGCAGCTTAGCTGGGGGGAGGGCAGAGACCCAGTACTTC. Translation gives CASSLAGGRAETQYF.

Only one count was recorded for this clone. The chain's CDR3 is CASSQLSMAYEQYF. The CDR3 region has the DNA TGTGCCAGCAGCCAACTATCTATGGCCTACGAGCAGTACTTC. The chain links TRBV6-1 to TRBJ2-7; D is unclear. The V gene lost 6 bases and the J gene lost 2 bases, with 14 bases spanning the gap. CDR3 length equals 14 residues. From germline, CDR1 is MNHNS and CDR2 SASEGT.

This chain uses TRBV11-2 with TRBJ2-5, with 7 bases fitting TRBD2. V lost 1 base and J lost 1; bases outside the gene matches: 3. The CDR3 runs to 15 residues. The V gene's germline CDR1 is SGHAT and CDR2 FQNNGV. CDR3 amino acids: CASSLGTRGQETQYF. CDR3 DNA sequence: TGTGCCAGCAGCTTAGGGACTAGAGGCCAAGAGACCCAGTACTTC.

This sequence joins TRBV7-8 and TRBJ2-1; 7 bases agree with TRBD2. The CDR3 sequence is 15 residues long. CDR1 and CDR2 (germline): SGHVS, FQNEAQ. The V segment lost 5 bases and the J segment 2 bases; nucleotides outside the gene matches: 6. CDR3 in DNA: TGTGCCAGCAGCCGAAGCGGGACCGCCTACAATGAGCAGTTCTTC. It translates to CASSRSGTAYNEQFF.

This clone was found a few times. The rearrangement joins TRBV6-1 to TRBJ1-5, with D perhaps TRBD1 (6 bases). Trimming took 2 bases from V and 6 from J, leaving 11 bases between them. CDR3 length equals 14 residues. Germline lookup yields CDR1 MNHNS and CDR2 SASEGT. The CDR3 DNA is TGTGCCAGCAGTGAAACAGGGTTAGCTCAGCCCCAGCATTTT. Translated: CASSETGLAQPQHF.

CDR3 protein: CASSEDRGQEKLFF. The CDR3 nucleotides are TGTGCCAGCAGTGAGGACAGGGGGCAAGAAAAACTGTTTTTT. The chain employs TRBV6-1 and TRBJ1-4; TRBD1 matches 11 bases. From germline, CDR1 is MNHNS and CDR2 SASEGT. This CDR3 has 14 residues. J lost 8 bases, V lost 3 bases, and 2 bases had no gene match.

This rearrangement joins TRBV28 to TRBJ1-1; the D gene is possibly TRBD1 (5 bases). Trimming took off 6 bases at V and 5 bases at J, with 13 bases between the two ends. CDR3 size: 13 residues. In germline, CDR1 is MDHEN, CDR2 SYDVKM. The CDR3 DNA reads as TGTGCCAGCAGGCGCGGACGGGGGACTGAAGCTTTCTTT. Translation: CASRRGRGTEAFF.

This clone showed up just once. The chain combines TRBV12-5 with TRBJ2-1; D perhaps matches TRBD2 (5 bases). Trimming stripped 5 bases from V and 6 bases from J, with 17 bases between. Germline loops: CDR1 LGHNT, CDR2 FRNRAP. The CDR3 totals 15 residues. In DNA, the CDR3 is TGTGCTAGTGGTGAGGCCGGGATTCGGACCAATGAGCAGTTCTTC. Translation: CASGEAGIRTNEQFF. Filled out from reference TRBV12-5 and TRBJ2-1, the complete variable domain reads DARVTQTPRHKVTEMGQEVTMRCQPILGHNTVFWYRQTMMQGLELLAYFRNRAPLDDSGMPKDRFSAEMPDATLATLKIQPSEPRDSAVYFCASGEAGIRTNEQFFGPGTRLTVL.

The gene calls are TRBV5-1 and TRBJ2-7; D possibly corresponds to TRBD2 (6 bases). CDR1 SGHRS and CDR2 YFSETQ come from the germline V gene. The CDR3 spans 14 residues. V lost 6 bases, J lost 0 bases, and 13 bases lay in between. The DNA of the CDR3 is TGCGCCAGCAAGGAGGACGGGAGCTCCTACGAGCAGTACTTC. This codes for CASKEDGSSYEQYF.

The CDR3 spells CASSPELAGVGDTQYF. The CDR3 DNA reads TGTGCCAGTAGCCCTGAACTAGCGGGAGTCGGGGATACGCAGTATTTT. V is TRBV19 and J is TRBJ2-3, with 11 bases aligning to TRBD2. The trim removed 6 bases at V and 6 bases at J, leaving 11 bases unmatched. CDR1 and CDR2 (germline): LNHDA, SQIVND (reference sequence). This CDR3 has 16 residues.

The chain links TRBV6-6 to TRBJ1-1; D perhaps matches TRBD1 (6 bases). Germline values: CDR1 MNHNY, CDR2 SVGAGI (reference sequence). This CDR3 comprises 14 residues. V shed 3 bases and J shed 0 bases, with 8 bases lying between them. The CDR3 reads CASSYGGLNTEAFF. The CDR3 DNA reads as TGTGCCAGCAGTTATGGGGGCTTGAACACTGAAGCTTTCTTT.

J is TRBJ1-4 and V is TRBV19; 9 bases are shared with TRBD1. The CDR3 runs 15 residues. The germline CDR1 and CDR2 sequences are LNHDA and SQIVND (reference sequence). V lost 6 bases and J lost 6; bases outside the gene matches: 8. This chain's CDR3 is CASRQQGAKDEKLFF. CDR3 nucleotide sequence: TGTGCCAGTAGACAACAGGGGGCGAAGGATGAAAAACTGTTTTTT.